Following are 29 T cell receptor beta chains from one sample sequenced in a study of blood T cell repertoires in COVID-19. Clones were sequenced by immunoSEQ multiplex PCR, and TCRdb holds only the in-frame ones, with some missing. The data contain around 31,000 clones, approximately 89% of them singletons. Sequences were obtained from peripheral blood. These receptors were taken from a man aged 55 to 69 with acute or convalescent COVID-19.

The gene calls are TRBV11-3 and TRBJ2-1; D remains unclear. The V gene's germline CDR1 is SGHNT and CDR2 YENEEA. Deletions cut 3 bases from V and 0 bases from J, with 9 bases between. CDR3 length: 15 amino acids. The CDR3 here is CASSFSPSSYNEQFF. In DNA form, the CDR3 reads TGTGCCAGCAGCTTTTCCCCTTCCTCCTACAATGAGCAGTTCTTC.

The rearrangement links TRBV18 to TRBJ2-2; 12 nucleotides match TRBD1. The CDR3 runs 15 residues. Germline V lookup: CDR1 KGHSH, CDR2 LQKENI. V lost 4 bases to trimming and J lost 5 bases; unmatched junction nucleotides: 2. The CDR3 reads CASSQGQGATGELFF. The CDR3 region has the DNA TGTGCCAGCTCACAGGGACAGGGGGCAACCGGGGAGCTGTTTTTT.

This sequence joins TRBV3-1 (or the pseudogene TRBV3-2) and TRBJ2-1, with D perhaps TRBD2 (5 bases). The CDR3 is 16 amino acids. Looked up from germline, CDR1 is LGHDT and CDR2 is YNNKEL (reference sequence). The ends were cut back, 3 bases at V and 0 bases at J, with 12 bases in the middle. CDR3 residues: CASSHPERSSYNEQFF. The CDR3 nucleotides are TGTGCCAGCAGCCACCCCGAGCGGAGCTCCTACAATGAGCAGTTCTTC.

The V and J genes are TRBV19 and TRBJ1-2; perhaps TRBD1 as D (6 bases). V was trimmed by 1 base and J by 6 bases, leaving 24 bases between them. In germline, CDR1 is LNHDA, CDR2 SQIVND (reference sequence). The CDR3 loop spans 18 amino acids. The CDR3 nucleotides are TGTGCCAGTAGTATAGGTCCGGGACGCTTTAGGGGGGGAGATGGCTACACCTTC. Translated: CASSIGPGRFRGGDGYTF.

The chain joins TRBV24-1 to TRBJ2-2, with 7 bases lining up with TRBD1. V gave up 1 base and J gave up 4 bases; unmatched junction bases: 5. CDR3 length: 16 residues. Germline V CDR1 and CDR2: KGHDR, SFDVKD. The CDR3 is CATSDFGTAFTGELFF. The CDR3 DNA reads as TGTGCCACCAGTGATTTTGGGACAGCCTTCACCGGGGAGCTGTTTTTT.

This sequence joins TRBV18 and TRBJ2-3; D might be TRBD1 (6 bases). V gave up 3 bases and J gave up 0 bases, with 13 bases separating them. This CDR3 is 16 amino acids long. The V gene's germline CDR1 is KGHSH and CDR2 LQKENI. CDR3 amino acids: CASSPTSGASTDTQYF. CDR3 nucleotide sequence: TGTGCCAGCTCACCGACGTCAGGGGCCAGCACAGATACGCAGTATTTT.

V usage is TRBV3-1 (or the pseudogene TRBV3-2) and J usage is TRBJ2-1, with 7 bases aligning to TRBD2. Germline values: CDR1 LGHDT, CDR2 YNNKEL (reference sequence). The ends lost 1 base at V and 7 bases at J; junction bases unmatched: 4. This CDR3 comprises 14 residues. The CDR3 nucleotides read TGTGCCAGCAGCCAAGCGGGAGGAGTGAATGAGCAGTTCTTC. Residues: CASSQAGGVNEQFF.

This clone was recorded once. The chain uses TRBV5-6 and TRBJ2-2, with D possibly matching TRBD1 (5 bases). Germline V gene lookup returns CDR1 SGHDT and CDR2 YYEEEE. With 0 bases removed from V and 5 bases from J, the gap between germline ends came to 8 bases. This CDR3 comprises 14 residues. CDR3 nucleotide sequence: TGTGCCAGCAGCTTGGGCAGGGTAACCGGGGAGCTGTTTTTT. Its protein is CASSLGRVTGELFF. Complete variable domain (other parts from reference TRBV5-6 and TRBJ2-2): DAGVTQSPTHLIKTRGQQVTLRCSPKSGHDTVSWYQQALGQGPQFIFQYYEEEERQRGNFPDRFSGHQFPNYSSELNVNALLLGDSALYLCASSLGRVTGELFFGEGSRLTVL.

The chain uses TRBV25-1 and TRBJ1-5; the D gene is possibly TRBD1 (5 bases). Per germline, CDR1 MGHDK and CDR2 SYGVNS. The CDR3 spans 12 residues. V lost 2 bases and J lost 9, with 8 bases in between. The CDR3 spells CASSEPGGPQHF. The CDR3 bases are TGTGCCAGCAGTGAACCGGGGGGGCCCCAGCATTTT.

This chain uses TRBV7-9 with TRBJ2-2; TRBD2 might be the D (6 bases). CDR3 length: 13 residues. V shed 3 bases and J shed 5 bases, with 7 bases lying between them. Germline assignment: CDR1 SEHNR and CDR2 FQNEAQ (reference sequence). The CDR3, as DNA: TGTGCCAGCAGCTTGGAGGGAACCGGGGAGCTGTTTTTT. Translated, it gives CASSLEGTGELFF. The full variable domain, completed using reference TRBV7-9 and TRBJ2-2, is DTGVSQNPRHKITKRGQNVTFRCDPISEHNRLYWYRQTLGQGPEFLTYFQNEAQLEKSRLLSDRFSAERPKGSFSTLEIQRTEQGDSAMYLCASSLEGTGELFFGEGSRLTVL.

V and J are TRBV5-6 and TRBJ1-5; D ambiguous. CDR1 and CDR2 (germline): SGHDT, YYEEEE. V was clipped by 0 bases and J by 1 base, with 8 bases between them. CDR3 length: 15 amino acids. CDR3 region: CASSLGLLSNQPQHF. DNA of the CDR3: TGTGCCAGCAGCTTGGGACTCCTCAGCAATCAGCCCCAGCATTTT.

The chain uses TRBV21-1 and TRBJ2-2; TRBD1, as called in the table, went unchecked against the DNA. TRBV21-1 is classified as a pseudogene. The CDR3 sequence is 13 residues long. The CDR3 loop is CASSKYRTGELFF. The CDR3 DNA reads as TGTGCCAGCAGCAAGTACAGGACCGGGGAGCTGTTTTTT.

J is TRBJ1-1 and V is TRBV12-3 or TRBV12-4, with TRBD1 identical over 7 bases. The CDR3 totals 12 residues. J lost 9 bases, V lost 6 bases, and 7 bases had no gene match. The CDR3: CASSPTGSQAFF. For the CDR3, the DNA is TGTGCCAGCAGCCCGACAGGGTCTCAAGCTTTCTTT.

The chain is built from TRBV7-8 and TRBJ1-6, with 10 bases lining up with TRBD1. Trimming cost V 1 base and J 7 bases; bases outside gene matches: 4. CDR3 length: 16 amino acids. CDR1 is SGHVS, CDR2 FQNEAQ, per germline. CDR3 protein: CASSLGRTGGNSPLHF. The DNA for the CDR3 is TGTGCCAGCAGCTTAGGGCGGACAGGGGGAAATTCACCCCTCCACTTT.

The rearrangement links TRBV11-2 to TRBJ1-1, with a tentative D call TRBD1 (6 bases). The V gene lost 6 bases and the J gene lost 1 base, with 9 bases spanning the gap. Germline V CDR1 and CDR2: SGHAT, FQNNGV. The CDR3 is made up of 13 amino acids. The CDR3 bases are TGTGCCAGCAGGCAGGGACAGAACACTGAAGCTTTCTTT. It codes for CASRQGQNTEAFF. Supplemented by reference TRBV11-2 and TRBJ1-1, the full variable domain reads EAGVAQSPRYKIIEKRQSVAFWCNPISGHATLYWYQQILGQGPKLLIQFQNNGVVDDSQLPKDRFSAERLKGVDSTLKIQPAKLEDSAVYLCASRQGQNTEAFFGQGTRLTVV.

This chain uses TRBV28 with TRBJ1-5; D remains unclear. This CDR3 is 17 amino acids long. V was shortened by 7 bases and J by 0 bases, with 19 bases between the two germline ends. Germline V lookup: CDR1 MDHEN, CDR2 SYDVKM. The CDR3 region is CASTPDKWESSNQPQHF. In DNA, the CDR3 is TGTGCCAGCACTCCTGATAAGTGGGAGTCTAGCAATCAGCCCCAGCATTTT.

J is TRBJ2-1 and V is TRBV5-1; D is possibly TRBD1 (6 bases). The CDR3 totals 15 residues. The V end lost 2 bases, the J end lost 1 base, and 10 bases lay between the germline ends. Germline V lookup: CDR1 SGHRS, CDR2 YFSETQ. The CDR3 loop is CASSLKQGSYNEQFF. CDR3 DNA sequence: TGCGCCAGCAGCTTAAAACAGGGATCCTACAATGAGCAGTTCTTC. The variable domain in full, completed from reference TRBV5-1 and TRBJ2-1, reads KAGVTQTPRYLIKTRGQQVTLSCSPISGHRSVSWYQQTPGQGLQFLFEYFSETQRNKGNFPGRFSGRQFSNSRSEMNVSTLELGDSALYLCASSLKQGSYNEQFFGPGTRLTVL.

The chain carries TRBV6-5 and TRBJ2-7; TRBD2 agrees at 9 bases. J was trimmed by 3 bases and V by 7 bases; bases with no gene match: 7. Germline V lookup: CDR1 MNHEY, CDR2 SVGAGI. This CDR3 spans 14 amino acids. The CDR3, as DNA: TGTGCCAGCAAGCGGGGGGAGGGCATCTACGAGCAGTACGTC. As protein: CASKRGEGIYEQYV.

The chain recombines TRBV7-2 with TRBJ2-2, with TRBD2 matching 12 bases. Germline V gene lookup returns CDR1 SGHTA and CDR2 FQGNSA. J lost 7 bases, V lost 5 bases, and 5 bases had no gene match. This CDR3 is built from 15 residues. For the CDR3, the DNA is TGTGCCAGCAGCCCACCGGGACTAGCGGGCGGGGAGCTGTTTTTT. Translation: CASSPPGLAGGELFF.

The chain uses TRBV2 and TRBJ2-7; TRBD1 agrees at 9 bases. The CDR3 covers 15 residues. The V and J ends lost 3 bases and 3 bases, in that order; junction bases with no gene match: 6. Per the germline V gene, CDR1 is SNHLY and CDR2 is FYNNEI. CDR3 in DNA: TGTGCCAGCAGTGATAGGGGGACAGGGTTCTACGAGCAGTACTTC. This sequence encodes CASSDRGTGFYEQYF. Variable domain in full (rest from reference TRBV2 and TRBJ2-7): EPEVTQTPSHQVTQMGQEVILRCVPISNHLYFYWYRQILGQKVEFLVSFYNNEISEKSEIFDDQFSVERPDGSNFTLKIRSTKLEDSAMYFCASSDRGTGFYEQYFGPGTRLTVT.

The rearrangement links TRBV6-6 to TRBJ1-5; D ambiguous. Trimming shortened V by 6 bases and J by 0 bases, and 6 bases separated the two germline ends. This CDR3 has 13 residues. The germline V gene encodes CDR1 MNHNY and CDR2 SVGAGI (reference sequence). In DNA form, the CDR3 reads TGTGCCAGCAGCACCAGTAGCAATCAGCCCCAGCATTTT. The encoded protein is CASSTSSNQPQHF.

The V gene is TRBV10-3, the J gene TRBJ2-1, with a tentative D call TRBD2 (5 bases). Germline V gives CDR1 ENHRY, CDR2 SYGVKD. V was cut by 3 bases and J by 3 bases, with 18 bases left in between. This CDR3 contains 17 residues. The CDR3: CAISEGSRGRVYNEQFF. The DNA of the CDR3 is TGTGCCATCAGTGAAGGGTCACGGGGTAGGGTCTACAATGAGCAGTTCTTC.

The rearrangement links TRBV6-2 or TRBV6-3 to TRBJ1-2; D is unclear. Trimming removed 2 bases from V and 5 bases from J, with 15 bases in between. CDR3 length: 15 residues. CDR1 and CDR2 from the germline V gene are MNHEY and SVGEGT. CDR3 region: CASSYGGLGRYGYTF. The CDR3 nucleotides are TGTGCCAGCAGTTACGGCGGCCTCGGTCGATATGGCTACACCTTC.

The table lists this clone with a few counts. This sequence joins TRBV18 and TRBJ2-3; TRBD1 agrees at 9 bases. The CDR3 length is 18 residues. CDR1 KGHSH and CDR2 LQKENI come from the germline V gene. The V and J ends lost 3 bases and 0 bases, in that order; junction bases with no gene match: 10. CDR3 amino acids: CASSPLSGQGLSTDTQYF. For the CDR3, the DNA is TGTGCCAGCTCACCCCTCTCAGGACAGGGGCTAAGCACAGATACGCAGTATTTT.

The V call is TRBV28, the J call TRBJ1-6, with TRBD1 as a possible D gene (5 bases). Trimming took 6 bases from V and 8 from J, leaving 14 bases between them. The CDR3 length is 14 residues. Germline V gene lookup returns CDR1 MDHEN and CDR2 SYDVKM. CDR3 sequence reads: CASSGGGGYSPLHF. In DNA, the CDR3 is TGTGCCAGCAGCGGTGGGGGAGGTTATTCACCCCTCCACTTT.

V is TRBV11-3 and J is TRBJ2-3, with D tentatively TRBD1 (6 bases). Germline CDR1 is SGHNT and CDR2 is YENEEA. The CDR3 covers 16 residues. The V gene lost 3 bases and the J gene lost 0 bases, with 13 bases spanning the gap. The CDR3 nucleotides are TGTGCCAGCAGCTTCGACAGGTATCGAAGCACAGATACGCAGTATTTT. Its protein is CASSFDRYRSTDTQYF.

The chain joins TRBV19 to TRBJ2-1, with 7 nucleotides matching TRBD2. The germline gives CDR1 LNHDA, CDR2 SQIVND (reference sequence). This CDR3 is 13 amino acids long. The J segment lost 6 bases and the V segment lost 6 bases, leaving 5 bases of the junction unmatched. The CDR3: CASRGSGPNEQFF. CDR3 bases: TGTGCCAGTAGGGGTAGCGGGCCCAATGAGCAGTTCTTC.

The chain joins TRBV18 to TRBJ1-4; 8 bases fit TRBD1. The CDR3 covers 15 residues. The germline CDR1 and CDR2 sequences are KGHSH and LQKENI. Trimming cost V 1 base and J 7 bases; bases outside gene matches: 5. The CDR3 coding sequence is TGTGCCAGCTCACCACGGGGAGACAGGGGTGAAAAACTGTTTTTT. This codes for CASSPRGDRGEKLFF.

The chain uses TRBV11-1 and TRBJ2-3; TRBD2 matches at 8 bases. Germline values: CDR1 SGHAT, CDR2 FQDESV (reference sequence). The trim removed 1 base at V and 1 base at J, leaving 4 bases unmatched. The CDR3 extends over 16 amino acids. CDR3 nucleotide sequence: TGTGCCAGCAGCTTAGAAGCGGGAGTGGGCACAGATACGCAGTATTTT. It is translated as CASSLEAGVGTDTQYF.